Sequencing of this T cell receptor beta chain was carried out in a study of blood T cell repertoires in COVID-19. Repertoires were generated with immunoSEQ multiplex PCR, while TCRdb's copy carries only in-frame clones and drops some. Of hundreds of thousands of clones listed, 88% are singletons. CDR3 size: 13 residues. The V end was cut by 6 bases, the J end by 9 bases, with 17 bases between. Germline CDR1 is MDHEN and CDR2 is SYDVKM. This clonotype was obtained from a woman in her thirties or forties with acute COVID-19. The source material was PBMCs or T cells enriched from blood (not recorded which). This chain joins TRBV28 and TRBJ2-5; D possibly corresponds to TRBD1 (6 bases). The CDR3 nucleotides are TGTGCCAGCAGCTCCAGACAGGTTGAGGCCCAGTACTTC. Protein sequence: CASSSRQVEAQYF.